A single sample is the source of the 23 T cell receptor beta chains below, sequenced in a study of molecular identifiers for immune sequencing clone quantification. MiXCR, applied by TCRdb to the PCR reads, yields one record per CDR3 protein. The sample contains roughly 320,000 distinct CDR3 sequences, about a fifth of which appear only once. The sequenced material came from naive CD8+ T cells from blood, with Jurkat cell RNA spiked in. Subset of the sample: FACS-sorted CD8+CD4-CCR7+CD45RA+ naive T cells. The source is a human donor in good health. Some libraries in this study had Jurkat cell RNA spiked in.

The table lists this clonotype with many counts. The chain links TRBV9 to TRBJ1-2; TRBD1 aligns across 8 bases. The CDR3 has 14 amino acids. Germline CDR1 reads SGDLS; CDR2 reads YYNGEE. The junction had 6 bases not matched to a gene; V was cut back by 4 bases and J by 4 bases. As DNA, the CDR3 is TGTGCCAGCAGCTCACGGACAGGGATCTATGGCTACACCTTC. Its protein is CASSSRTGIYGYTF.

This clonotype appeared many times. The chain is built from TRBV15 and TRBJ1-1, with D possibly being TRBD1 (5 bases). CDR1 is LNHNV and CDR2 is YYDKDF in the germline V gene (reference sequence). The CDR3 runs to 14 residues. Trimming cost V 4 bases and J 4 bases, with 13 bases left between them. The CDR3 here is CATSTGNGGTEAFF. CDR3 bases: TGTGCCACCAGCACTGGAAATGGGGGCACTGAAGCTTTCTTT.

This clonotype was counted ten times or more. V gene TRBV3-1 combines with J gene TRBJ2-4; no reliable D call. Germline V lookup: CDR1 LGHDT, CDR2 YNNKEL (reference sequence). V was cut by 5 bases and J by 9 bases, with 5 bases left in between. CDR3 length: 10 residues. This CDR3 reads CASSNGIQYF. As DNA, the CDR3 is TGTGCCAGCAGCAATGGCATTCAGTACTTC.

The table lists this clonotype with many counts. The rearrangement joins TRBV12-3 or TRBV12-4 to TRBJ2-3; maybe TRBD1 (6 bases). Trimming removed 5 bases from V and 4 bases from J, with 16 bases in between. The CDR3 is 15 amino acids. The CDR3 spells CASSAPGTQPDTQYF. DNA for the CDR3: TGTGCCAGCAGTGCTCCCGGGACACAACCAGATACGCAGTATTTT.

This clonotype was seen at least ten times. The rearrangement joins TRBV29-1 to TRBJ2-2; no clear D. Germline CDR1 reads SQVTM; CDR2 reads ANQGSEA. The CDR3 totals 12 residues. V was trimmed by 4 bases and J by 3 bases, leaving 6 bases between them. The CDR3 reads CSVGRDTGELFF. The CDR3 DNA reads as TGCAGCGTTGGTAGGGACACCGGGGAGCTGTTTTTT.

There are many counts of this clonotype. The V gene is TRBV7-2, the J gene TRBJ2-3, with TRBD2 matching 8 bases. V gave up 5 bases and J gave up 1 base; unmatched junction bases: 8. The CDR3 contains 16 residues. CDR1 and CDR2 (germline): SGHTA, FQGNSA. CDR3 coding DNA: TGTGCCAGCAGCCAGATTAGCGGGGAGCGCACAGATACGCAGTATTTT. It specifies CASSQISGERTDTQYF. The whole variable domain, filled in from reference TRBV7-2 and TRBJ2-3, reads GAGVSQSPSNKVTEKGKDVELRCDPISGHTALYWYRQSLGQGLEFLIYFQGNSAPDKSGLPSDRFSAERTGGSVSTLTIQRTQQEDSAVYLCASSQISGERTDTQYFGPGTRLTVL.

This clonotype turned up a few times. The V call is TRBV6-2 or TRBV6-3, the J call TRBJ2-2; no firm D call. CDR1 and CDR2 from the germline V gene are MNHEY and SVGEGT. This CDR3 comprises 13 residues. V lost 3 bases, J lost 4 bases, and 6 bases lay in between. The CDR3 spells CASSYGPTGELFF. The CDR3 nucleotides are TGTGCCAGCAGTTATGGACCCACCGGGGAGCTGTTTTTT.

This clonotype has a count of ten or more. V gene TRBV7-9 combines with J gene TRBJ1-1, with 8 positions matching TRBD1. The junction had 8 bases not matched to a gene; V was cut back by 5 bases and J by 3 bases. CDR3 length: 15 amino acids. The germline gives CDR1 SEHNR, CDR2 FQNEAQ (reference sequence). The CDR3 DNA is TGTGCCAGCAGCGGACGGACAGGGCCCGACACTGAAGCTTTCTTT. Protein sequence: CASSGRTGPDTEAFF.

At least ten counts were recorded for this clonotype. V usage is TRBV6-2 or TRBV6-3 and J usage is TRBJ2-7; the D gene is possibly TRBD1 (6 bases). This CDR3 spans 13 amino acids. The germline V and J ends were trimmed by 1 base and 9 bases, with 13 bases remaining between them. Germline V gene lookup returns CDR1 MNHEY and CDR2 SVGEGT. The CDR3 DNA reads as TGTGCCAGCAGTTACTATCAGGGGCCGGGGCAGTACTTC. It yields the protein CASSYYQGPGQYF.

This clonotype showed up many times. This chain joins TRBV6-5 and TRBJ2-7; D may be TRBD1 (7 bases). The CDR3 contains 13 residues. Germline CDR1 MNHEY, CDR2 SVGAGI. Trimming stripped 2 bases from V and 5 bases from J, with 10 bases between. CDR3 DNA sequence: TGTGCCAGCAGTTACGGGGGGACAGACGAGCAGTACTTC. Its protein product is CASSYGGTDEQYF.

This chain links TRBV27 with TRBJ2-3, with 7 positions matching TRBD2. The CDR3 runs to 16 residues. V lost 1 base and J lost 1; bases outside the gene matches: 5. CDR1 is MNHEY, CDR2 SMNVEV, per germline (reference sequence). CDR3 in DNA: TGTGCCAGCAGTTTATTTCCGGGAGGAGGCACAGATACGCAGTATTTT. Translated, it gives CASSLFPGGGTDTQYF.

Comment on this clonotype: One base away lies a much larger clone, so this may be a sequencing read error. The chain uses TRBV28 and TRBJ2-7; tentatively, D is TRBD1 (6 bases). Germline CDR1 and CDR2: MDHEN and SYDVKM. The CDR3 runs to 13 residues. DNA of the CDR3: TGTGCCAGCAGTTTGTACAGGGCCTACGAGCAGCACTTC. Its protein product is CASSLYRAYEQHF.

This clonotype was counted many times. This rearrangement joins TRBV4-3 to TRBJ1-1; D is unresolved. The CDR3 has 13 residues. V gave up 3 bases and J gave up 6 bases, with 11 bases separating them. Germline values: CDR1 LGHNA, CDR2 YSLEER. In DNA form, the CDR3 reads TGCGCCAGCAGCCAGGAACGGGGAGCTGAAGCTTTCTTT. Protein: CASSQERGAEAFF.

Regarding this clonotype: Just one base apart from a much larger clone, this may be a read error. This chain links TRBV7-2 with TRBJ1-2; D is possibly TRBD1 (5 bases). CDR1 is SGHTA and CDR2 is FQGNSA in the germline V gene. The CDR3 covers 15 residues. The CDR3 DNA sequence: TGTGCCAGCAGCCCACTGCGGTGGGGGTCGGATGGCTGCACCTTC. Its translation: CASSPLRWGSDGCTF. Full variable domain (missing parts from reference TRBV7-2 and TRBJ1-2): GAGVSQSPSNKVTEKGKDVELRCDPISGHTALYWYRQSLGQGLEFLIYFQGNSAPDKSGLPSDRFSAERTGGSVSTLTIQRTQQEDSAVYLCASSPLRWGSDGCTFGSGTRLTVV.

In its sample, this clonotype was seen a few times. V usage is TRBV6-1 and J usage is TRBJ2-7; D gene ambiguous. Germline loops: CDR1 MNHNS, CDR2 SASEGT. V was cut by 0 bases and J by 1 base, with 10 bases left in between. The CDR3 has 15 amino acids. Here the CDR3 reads CASSEAHRASYEQYF. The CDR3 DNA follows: TGTGCCAGCAGTGAAGCGCATAGGGCGTCCTACGAGCAGTACTTC.

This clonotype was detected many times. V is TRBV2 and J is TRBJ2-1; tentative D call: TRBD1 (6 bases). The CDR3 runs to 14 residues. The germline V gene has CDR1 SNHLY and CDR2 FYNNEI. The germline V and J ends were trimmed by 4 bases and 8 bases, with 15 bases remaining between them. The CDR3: CASSGIQGLHEQFF. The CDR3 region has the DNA TGTGCCAGCAGTGGAATACAGGGCCTCCATGAGCAGTTCTTC.

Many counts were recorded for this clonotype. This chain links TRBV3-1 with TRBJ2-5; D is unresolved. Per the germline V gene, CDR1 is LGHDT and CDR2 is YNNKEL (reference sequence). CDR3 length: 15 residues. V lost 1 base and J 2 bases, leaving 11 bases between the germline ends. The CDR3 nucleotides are TGTGCCAGCAGCCAAGGTGCCAGACTGCAAGAGACCCAGTACTTC. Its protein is CASSQGARLQETQYF.

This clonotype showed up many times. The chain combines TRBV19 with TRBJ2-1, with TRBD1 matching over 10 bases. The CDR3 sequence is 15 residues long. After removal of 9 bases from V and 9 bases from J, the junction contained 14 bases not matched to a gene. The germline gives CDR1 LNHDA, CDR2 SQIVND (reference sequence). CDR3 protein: CASDYGTGVLREQFF. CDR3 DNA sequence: TGTGCCAGCGACTACGGGACAGGGGTATTGCGTGAGCAGTTCTTC.

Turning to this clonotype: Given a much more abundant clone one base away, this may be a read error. The DNA for the CDR3 is TGTGCCAGCAGCTTTTACTCGGGACAGGAGAACACTGAAGCTTTCTTT. Its protein product is CASSFYSGQENTEAFF. The V call is TRBV5-3, the J call TRBJ1-1; TRBD1 matches 8 bases. TRBV5-3 is annotated as an ORF whose role is uncertain. The CDR3 extends over 16 amino acids.

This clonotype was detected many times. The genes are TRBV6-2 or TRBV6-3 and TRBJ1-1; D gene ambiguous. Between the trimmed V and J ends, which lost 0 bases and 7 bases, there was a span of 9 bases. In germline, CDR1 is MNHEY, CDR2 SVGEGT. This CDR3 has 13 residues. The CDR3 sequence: CASSYSGYFEAFF. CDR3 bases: TGTGCCAGCAGTTACTCCGGATACTTTGAAGCTTTCTTT.

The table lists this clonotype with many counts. DNA for the CDR3: TGTGCCAGCAGCTCTGGTCGGGGAGCGGGGGAGGGCACAGATACGCAGTATTTT. Translating gives CASSSGRGAGEGTDTQYF. The chain has TRBV5-4 and TRBJ2-3; 8 bases are shared with TRBD2. Germline trimming cut 3 bases from V and 1 base from J; bases unmatched to any gene: 13. The CDR3 is 18 residues long. CDR1 and CDR2 (germline): SGHNT, YYREEE (reference sequence).

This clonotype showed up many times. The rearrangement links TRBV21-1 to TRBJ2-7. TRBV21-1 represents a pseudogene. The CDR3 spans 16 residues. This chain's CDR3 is CASSKRLKMTNYEQYF. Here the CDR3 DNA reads TGTGCCAGCAGCAAGAGACTCAAAATGACCAACTACGAGCAGTACTTC.

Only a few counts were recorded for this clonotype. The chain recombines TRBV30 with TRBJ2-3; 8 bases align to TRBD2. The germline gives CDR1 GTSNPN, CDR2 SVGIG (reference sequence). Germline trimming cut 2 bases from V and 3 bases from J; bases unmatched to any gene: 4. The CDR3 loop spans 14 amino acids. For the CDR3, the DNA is TGTGCCTGGAGTAGCGGGGGTCCTACAGATACGCAGTATTTT. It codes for CAWSSGGPTDTQYF.